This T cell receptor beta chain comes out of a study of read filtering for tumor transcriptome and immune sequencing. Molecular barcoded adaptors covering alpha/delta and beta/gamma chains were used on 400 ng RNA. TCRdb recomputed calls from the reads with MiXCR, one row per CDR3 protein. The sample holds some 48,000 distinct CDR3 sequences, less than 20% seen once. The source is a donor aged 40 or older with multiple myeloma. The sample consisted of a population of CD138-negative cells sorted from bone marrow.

The CDR3 DNA is TGTGCCAGCAGCTTACTGGGCATTCGGGCTCCAGATACGCAGTATTTT. This sequence encodes CASSLLGIRAPDTQYF. The V call is TRBV7-2, the J call TRBJ2-3; D not resolved. Germline V gives CDR1 SGHTA, CDR2 FQGNSA. This CDR3 has 16 amino acids. V shed 2 bases and J shed 4 bases, with 16 bases lying between them.